The 31 T cell receptor beta chains given below trace back to one sample, sequenced in a study of OX40 agonist ivuxolimab in advanced cancers. The table came from immunoSEQ multiplex PCR; TCRdb's copy has only in-frame clones and leaves some out. The sample holds roughly 70,000 clones, roughly 88% seen once. The sequences come from CD4+ or CD8+ T cells sorted from blood, collected in a trial of the OX40 agonist ivuxolimab. These receptors all come from an adult with an advanced solid tumor such as melanoma, head and neck, liver or kidney cancer.

This clone was seen a few times. The chain employs TRBV4-1 and TRBJ1-1, with D possibly matching TRBD1 (5 bases). The CDR3 is made up of 16 amino acids. Germline assignment: CDR1 MGHRA and CDR2 YSYEKL. Trimming stripped 1 base from V and 7 bases from J, with 19 bases between. The CDR3 DNA sequence: TGCGCCAGCAGCCAAGGAAGGGACGCTTTCCGTGGTGAAGCTTTCTTT. Amino acid sequence: CASSQGRDAFRGEAFF.

The chain uses TRBV29-1 and TRBJ2-5; D remains ambiguous. The DNA matches TRBJ2-7 better at its end, which makes the J call doubtful. The V gene's germline CDR1 is SQVTM and CDR2 ANQGSEA. The CDR3 length is 12 residues. The CDR3 sequence: CSVRASSYEQYF. In nucleotides, the CDR3 is TGCAGCGTTAGGGCATCTTCCTACGAGCAGTACTTC.

V usage is TRBV2 and J usage is TRBJ1-2; 11 nucleotides line up with TRBD1. This CDR3 is built from 15 residues. V dropped 5 bases and J dropped 0; count of bases not matched to a gene: 2. Germline V lookup: CDR1 SNHLY, CDR2 FYNNEI. This CDR3 reads CASSRDRGANYGYTF. Written as DNA, the CDR3 is TGTGCCAGCAGTCGGGACAGGGGGGCTAACTATGGCTACACCTTC.

This clone was seen a single time. The V call is TRBV25-1, the J call TRBJ2-2, with D uncertain. The CDR3 length is 15 residues. CDR1 is MGHDK, CDR2 SYGVNS, per germline. V was pared by 2 bases and J by 2 bases, with 9 bases between. CDR3 region: CASSERVHNTGELFF. In DNA form, the CDR3 reads TGTGCCAGCAGTGAAAGGGTCCACAACACCGGGGAGCTGTTTTTT.

This chain joins TRBV11-2 and TRBJ2-2; D is uncertain. Trimming took 3 bases from V and 5 from J, leaving 10 bases between them. This CDR3 has 14 amino acids. CDR1 and CDR2 (germline): SGHAT, FQNNGV. This chain's CDR3 is CASSLAVRTGELFF. CDR3 nucleotides: TGTGCCAGCAGCTTGGCGGTCCGGACCGGGGAGCTGTTTTTT.

This clone was recorded once. The chain is built from TRBV5-1 and TRBJ2-5; TRBD2 matches at 10 bases. This CDR3 is built from 17 residues. Germline V gives CDR1 SGHRS, CDR2 YFSETQ. V trimming: 1 base; J trimming: 2 bases; junction bases outside the gene matches: 8. The CDR3 bases are TGCGCCAGCAGCTTGAAAATCCTAGCGGGAGCGCAAGAGACCCAGTACTTC. Its protein is CASSLKILAGAQETQYF.

This clone was found a few times. The chain recombines TRBV11-3 with TRBJ2-3; D unclear. V was clipped by 5 bases and J by 3 bases, with 6 bases between them. CDR1 is SGHNT, CDR2 YENEEA, per germline. The CDR3 consists of 12 residues. The CDR3 is CASSRQTDTQYF. The CDR3 coding sequence is TGTGCCAGCAGCAGGCAAACAGATACGCAGTATTTT.

CDR3 loop: CASSQLSSGLSTDTQYF. CDR3 nucleotides: TGTGCCAGCAGCCAACTTAGCTCGGGACTAAGCACAGATACGCAGTATTTT. The V call is TRBV2, the J call TRBJ2-3; 7 bases line up with TRBD2. Germline loops: CDR1 SNHLY, CDR2 FYNNEI. CDR3 length equals 17 residues. The trim removed 6 bases at V and 0 bases at J, leaving 12 bases unmatched.

The chain joins TRBV9 to TRBJ2-1, with 11 positions matching TRBD2. With 0 bases clipped from V and 4 bases from J, the junction kept 9 bases outside the gene matches. CDR3 size: 18 residues. From germline, CDR1 is SGDLS and CDR2 YYNGEE. DNA for the CDR3: TGTGCCAGCAGCGTAGAGGTTAGGGCTAGCGGGAGGTACAATGAGCAGTTCTTC. Protein product: CASSVEVRASGRYNEQFF.

This chain connects TRBV7-2 to TRBJ1-2, with TRBD1 identical over 10 bases. The CDR3 consists of 15 residues. Per germline, CDR1 SGHTA and CDR2 FQGNSA. V gave up 4 bases and J gave up 3 bases; unmatched junction bases: 5. CDR3 in amino acids: CASSSGTGEDYGYTF. In nucleotides, the CDR3 is TGTGCCAGCAGCTCCGGGACAGGGGAAGACTATGGCTACACCTTC.

The chain links TRBV7-3 to TRBJ2-1, with D tentatively TRBD1 or TRBD2 (5 bases each). This CDR3 is built from 14 residues. Between the trimmed V and J ends, which lost 8 bases and 9 bases, there was a span of 20 bases. Germline CDR1 and CDR2: SGHTA and FQGTGA. CDR3 region: CASATGTGSLEQFF. The CDR3 DNA is TGTGCCAGCGCCACCGGGACGGGCAGTCTTGAGCAGTTCTTC.

The V gene is TRBV19, the J gene TRBJ2-7, with no clear D. V was trimmed by 5 bases and J by 13 bases, leaving 24 bases between them. Germline CDR1 LNHDA, CDR2 SQIVND (reference sequence). The CDR3 extends over 14 amino acids. This CDR3 is CASSPSDLVYKFYF. The CDR3 nucleotides are TGTGCCAGTAGTCCCAGCGACTTAGTCTACAAATTTTACTTC.

In this sample, this clone turned up a few times. This sequence joins TRBV11-2 and TRBJ2-7, with TRBD2 as a possible D gene (6 bases). The CDR3 extends over 16 amino acids. Germline V gene lookup returns CDR1 SGHAT and CDR2 FQNNGV. V shed 0 bases and J shed 7 bases, with 19 bases lying between them. CDR3 nucleotides: TGTGCCAGCAGCTTAGAATACGGACTACCTATGGGAGAGCAGTACTTC. This translates into CASSLEYGLPMGEQYF.

V and J are TRBV5-4 and TRBJ1-6; D possibly corresponds to TRBD1 (5 bases). There are 16 residues in the CDR3. CDR1 and CDR2 (germline): SGHNT, YYREEE (reference sequence). V was shortened by 5 bases and J by 1 base, with 13 bases between the two germline ends. As DNA, the CDR3 is TGTGCCAGCAGTCTCGGGGGGTCTTCCTATAATTCACCCCTCCACTTT. Its protein product is CASSLGGSSYNSPLHF.

A single count supports this clone. This rearrangement joins TRBV19 to TRBJ1-5; TRBD1 matches at 8 bases. The germline CDR1 and CDR2 sequences are LNHDA and SQIVND (reference sequence). V was pared by 5 bases and J by 4 bases, with 4 bases of the junction left unmatched. This CDR3 contains 14 residues. In nucleotides, the CDR3 is TGTGCCAGTAGTGGACAGGGTCTAAATCAGCCCCAGCATTTT. Its translation is CASSGQGLNQPQHF.

The chain has TRBV9 and TRBJ1-3; D perhaps matches TRBD1 (6 bases). Trimming stripped 1 base from V and 2 bases from J, with 19 bases between. Germline V gene lookup returns CDR1 SGDLS and CDR2 YYNGEE. This CDR3 comprises 18 residues. The CDR3 sequence: CASSVQGSVRDTGNTIYF. The CDR3 DNA sequence: TGTGCCAGCAGCGTACAGGGGTCTGTAAGAGACACTGGAAACACCATATATTTT.

The chain employs TRBV6-1 and TRBJ1-5; no reliable D call. Trimming stripped 7 bases from V and 3 bases from J, with 4 bases between. This CDR3 has 11 residues. Germline V lookup: CDR1 MNHNS, CDR2 SASEGT. CDR3 sequence reads: CASKDNQPQHF. The CDR3 DNA sequence: TGTGCCAGCAAGGACAATCAGCCCCAGCATTTT.

This chain connects TRBV4-2 to TRBJ2-2; 7 nucleotides agree with TRBD2. Per germline, CDR1 LGHNA and CDR2 YNFKEQ. The J segment lost 1 base and the V segment lost 4 bases, leaving 9 bases of the junction unmatched. CDR3 length equals 17 residues. The CDR3 DNA reads as TGTGCCAGCAGCCTACAATCCGGGACTAAGAACACCGGGGAGCTGTTTTTT. Amino acid sequence: CASSLQSGTKNTGELFF.

In this sample, this clone turned up once. This rearrangement joins TRBV10-3 to TRBJ2-1; D may be TRBD2 (6 bases). The CDR3 runs to 15 residues. The V end was cut by 1 base, the J end by 6 bases, with 13 bases between. Germline loops: CDR1 ENHRY, CDR2 SYGVKD. The CDR3 DNA reads as TGTGCCATCAGTGAGTACTCTCGGGGAGGCAATGAGCAGTTCTTC. Encoded protein: CAISEYSRGGNEQFF.

The chain links TRBV19 to TRBJ1-2, with D tentatively TRBD1 (6 bases). Trimming stripped 4 bases from V and 2 bases from J, with 11 bases between. This CDR3 region has 14 residues. Germline values: CDR1 LNHDA, CDR2 SQIVND (reference sequence). DNA of the CDR3: TGTGCCAGTAGTAGCGGACAGTTAAACTATGGCTACACCTTC. This gives the protein CASSSGQLNYGYTF.

Only one count was recorded for this clone. The rearrangement joins TRBV5-6 to TRBJ1-2; D remains unclear. V dropped 4 bases and J dropped 0 bases, with 22 bases sitting between them. This CDR3 contains 18 residues. Per germline, CDR1 SGHDT and CDR2 YYEEEE. The CDR3, as DNA: TGTGCCAGCAGCCTCAAACGTCCGGGAGACGGGTCTAACTATGGCTACACCTTC. Translated, it gives CASSLKRPGDGSNYGYTF.

The chain combines TRBV6-6 with TRBJ1-5, with D uncertain. V shed 6 bases and J shed 0 bases, with 9 bases lying between them. Germline loops: CDR1 MNHNY, CDR2 SVGAGI (reference sequence). This CDR3 comprises 14 residues. The CDR3: CASRSGNSNQPQHF. The CDR3 nucleotides are TGTGCCAGCAGGTCCGGGAATAGCAATCAGCCCCAGCATTTT.

V and J are TRBV7-6 and TRBJ2-1; 15 bases are shared with TRBD2. Germline CDR1 reads SGHVS; CDR2 reads FNYEAQ. The trim removed 0 bases at V and 3 bases at J, leaving 6 bases unmatched. The length of the CDR3 is 19 residues. CDR3 residues: CASSLAWGTSGRNYNEQFF. In DNA, the CDR3 is TGTGCCAGCAGCTTAGCGTGGGGGACTAGCGGGAGGAACTACAATGAGCAGTTCTTC.

The chain is built from TRBV5-1 and TRBJ2-1; 9 bases are shared with TRBD2. The CDR3 has 15 amino acids. Germline assignment: CDR1 SGHRS and CDR2 YFSETQ. V shed 2 bases and J 7 bases; nucleotides not matched to a gene: 7. CDR3 DNA sequence: TGCGCCAGCAGCTTAGGGGCGGGAGGGAGGAATGAGCAGTTCTTC. Its protein is CASSLGAGGRNEQFF.

The J gene is TRBJ2-3, the V gene TRBV11-3; D unresolved. The germline V gene encodes CDR1 SGHNT and CDR2 YENEEA. The V and J ends lost 3 bases and 6 bases respectively, with 13 bases between them. The CDR3 length is 14 residues. The CDR3 DNA reads as TGTGCCAGCAGCTTTGCGGAAGGCTCGGATACGCAGTATTTT. This encodes CASSFAEGSDTQYF.

The chain uses TRBV28 and TRBJ1-1; D ambiguous. CDR1 is MDHEN and CDR2 is SYDVKM in the germline V gene. CDR3 length equals 14 residues. V lost 3 bases and J lost 6, with 14 bases in between. The CDR3 loop is CASSFTSGSPEAFF. The CDR3 bases are TGTGCCAGCAGTTTTACGTCTGGATCTCCTGAAGCTTTCTTT.

The chain joins TRBV7-2 to TRBJ1-5; 8 nucleotides match TRBD1. The germline V gene encodes CDR1 SGHTA and CDR2 FQGNSA. J gave up 5 bases and V 5 bases, and 8 bases lay outside the gene matches. This CDR3 has 15 residues. DNA for the CDR3: TGTGCCAGCAGCCCCCACAGGGGGGTTCATCAGCCCCAGCATTTT. It yields the protein CASSPHRGVHQPQHF.

This chain connects TRBV5-5 to TRBJ2-7; 8 positions agree with TRBD1. This CDR3 has 13 amino acids. Trimming at V came to 3 bases and at J to 7 bases, leaving 6 bases not matched to a gene. The germline V gene has CDR1 SGHKS and CDR2 YYEKEE (reference sequence). The CDR3 region is CASSWDRLGEQYF. DNA for the CDR3: TGTGCCAGCAGCTGGGACAGGCTCGGGGAGCAGTACTTC.

The chain is built from TRBV7-1 and TRBJ1-1; D unresolved. TRBV7-1 is sorted into the ORF group, with uncertain function. CDR3 length: 12 amino acids. Trimming took 4 bases from V and 5 from J, leaving 8 bases between them. DNA for the CDR3: TGTGCCAGCAGCTACGGGTGGACTGAAGCTTTCTTT. Translating it yields CASSYGWTEAFF.

V usage is TRBV28 and J usage is TRBJ2-1; 12 bases align to TRBD2. CDR3 size: 15 residues. The germline gives CDR1 MDHEN, CDR2 SYDVKM. V trimming: 6 bases; J trimming: 4 bases; junction bases outside the gene matches: 4. The CDR3 nucleotides read TGTGCCAGCAGCCGGACTAGCGGGGTTTACAATGAGCAGTTCTTC. Encoded protein: CASSRTSGVYNEQFF.

The chain has TRBV2 and TRBJ2-7; 7 positions agree with TRBD2. The germline V gene encodes CDR1 SNHLY and CDR2 FYNNEI. The CDR3 has 13 amino acids. Trimming took 8 bases from V and 0 from J; bases not matched to a gene: 4. The CDR3 coding sequence is TGTGCCAGCGGGGGGGACGTCTCCTACGAGCAGTACTTC. Its protein product is CASGGDVSYEQYF.